These 10 T cell receptor beta chains were sequenced from one sample in a study of molecular identifiers for immune sequencing clone quantification. TCRdb processed the PCR reads anew with MiXCR; each CDR3 protein has one entry. The sample carries approximately 100,000 distinct CDR3 sequences, roughly 38% recorded once. The sample consisted of naive CD8+ T cells from blood, with Jurkat cell RNA spiked in. As for subset: FACS-sorted CD8+CD4-CCR7+CD45RA+ naive T cells. Every receptor here comes from a human donor in good health. Some libraries in this study had Jurkat cell RNA spiked in.

This chain links TRBV4-3 with TRBJ2-7; D is unclear. Germline V gene sequence: CDR1 LGHNA, CDR2 YSLEER. The CDR3 is made up of 13 amino acids. Trimming shortened V by 2 bases and J by 3 bases, and 8 bases separated the two germline ends. The CDR3 protein is CASSQSLSYEQYF. The CDR3 nucleotides read TGCGCCAGCAGCCAAAGTCTGAGCTACGAGCAGTACTTC.

The chain has TRBV9 and TRBJ2-3, with 7 bases fitting TRBD1. CDR1 and CDR2 from the germline V gene are SGDLS and YYNGEE. The trim removed 4 bases at V and 2 bases at J, leaving 13 bases unmatched. This CDR3 has 17 amino acids. The CDR3 loop is CASSHPSRTGDTDTQYF. DNA of the CDR3: TGTGCCAGCAGCCATCCTAGTAGGACAGGAGACACAGATACGCAGTATTTT.

The chain is built from TRBV11-2 and TRBJ2-7; D unclear. The germline V gene has CDR1 SGHAT and CDR2 FQNNGV. The V end was cut by 1 base, the J end by 3 bases, with 19 bases between. The CDR3 sequence is 17 residues long. The CDR3 sequence is CASSLVRSGPPGYEQYF. CDR3 sequence (DNA): TGTGCCAGCAGCTTAGTGCGCTCCGGGCCTCCGGGCTACGAGCAGTACTTC. The full variable domain, its missing parts supplied by reference TRBV11-2 and TRBJ2-7, is EAGVAQSPRYKIIEKRQSVAFWCNPISGHATLYWYQQILGQGPKLLIQFQNNGVVDDSQLPKDRFSAERLKGVDSTLKIQPAKLEDSAVYLCASSLVRSGPPGYEQYFGPGTRLTVT.

Ten or more counts support this clonotype. This sequence joins TRBV28 and TRBJ2-5; 8 positions match TRBD2. Losses at the gene ends were 3 bases for V and 2 bases for J; bases not matched to a gene: 20. There are 20 residues in the CDR3. Per germline, CDR1 MDHEN and CDR2 SYDVKM. CDR3 in amino acids: CASSFATGTSRADLQETQYF. The CDR3, as DNA: TGTGCCAGCAGTTTTGCCACCGGGACTAGTCGCGCAGATTTACAAGAGACCCAGTACTTC.

V usage is TRBV28 and J usage is TRBJ2-7, with 7 nucleotides matching TRBD2. Germline V CDR1 and CDR2: MDHEN, SYDVKM. The length of the CDR3 is 17 residues. V was clipped by 2 bases and J by 0 bases; unmatched bases: 10. The CDR3 protein is CASSLQAGVPGSYEQYF. The CDR3 bases are TGTGCCAGCAGTTTACAGGCGGGAGTCCCCGGCTCCTACGAGCAGTACTTC.

This clonotype was seen a handful of times. The chain joins TRBV5-1 to TRBJ1-5, with no clear D. Trimming shortened V by 0 bases and J by 3 bases, and 7 bases separated the two germline ends. Germline CDR1 SGHRS, CDR2 YFSETQ. The CDR3 totals 14 residues. In DNA, the CDR3 is TGCGCCAGCAGCTTGGGGCTAAACAATCAGCCCCAGCATTTT. Protein: CASSLGLNNQPQHF.

The chain employs TRBV20-1 and TRBJ2-7, with 9 bases lining up with TRBD2. V shed 2 bases, J shed 1 base, and the junction held 3 bases outside the gene matches. There are 14 residues in the CDR3. CDR1 is DFQATT, CDR2 SNEGSKA, per germline (reference sequence). CDR3 amino acids: CSARSAGGSYEQYF. The DNA of the CDR3 is TGCAGTGCTAGAAGCGCGGGAGGGTCCTACGAGCAGTACTTC.

In regard to this clonotype: The junction shows a germline mismatch at one end, possibly a read error. This chain links TRBV20-1 with TRBJ2-5; possible D gene TRBD2, 5 bases. The germline gives CDR1 DFQATT, CDR2 SNEGSKA (reference sequence). This CDR3 has 14 residues. The CDR3 DNA is TGCAGTACTAGAGTCCCTAAGAACCAAGAGACCCAGTACTTC. It translates to CSTRVPKNQETQYF.

This rearrangement joins TRBV7-9 to TRBJ2-1; possible D gene TRBD2, 5 bases. V lost 5 bases to trimming and J lost 3 bases, with 20 bases between them. CDR3 length equals 17 residues. Germline loops: CDR1 SEHNR, CDR2 FQNEAQ (reference sequence). In DNA, the CDR3 is TGTGCCAGCAGCGCCGCTAGCCGTCTTCCCTACTACAATGAGCAGTTCTTC. This sequence encodes CASSAASRLPYYNEQFF.

For this clonotype: Being one base from a much bigger clone, this may be a read error. J is TRBJ2-3 and V is TRBV7-8; no clear D gene. Trimming took off 1 base at V and 5 bases at J, with 10 bases between the two ends. From germline, CDR1 is SGHVS and CDR2 FQNEAQ. This CDR3 is built from 14 residues. CDR3 loop: CASSLGQLEDTQYF. The CDR3 DNA is TGTGCCAGCAGCTTAGGCCAGTTAGAAGATACGCAGTATTTT.